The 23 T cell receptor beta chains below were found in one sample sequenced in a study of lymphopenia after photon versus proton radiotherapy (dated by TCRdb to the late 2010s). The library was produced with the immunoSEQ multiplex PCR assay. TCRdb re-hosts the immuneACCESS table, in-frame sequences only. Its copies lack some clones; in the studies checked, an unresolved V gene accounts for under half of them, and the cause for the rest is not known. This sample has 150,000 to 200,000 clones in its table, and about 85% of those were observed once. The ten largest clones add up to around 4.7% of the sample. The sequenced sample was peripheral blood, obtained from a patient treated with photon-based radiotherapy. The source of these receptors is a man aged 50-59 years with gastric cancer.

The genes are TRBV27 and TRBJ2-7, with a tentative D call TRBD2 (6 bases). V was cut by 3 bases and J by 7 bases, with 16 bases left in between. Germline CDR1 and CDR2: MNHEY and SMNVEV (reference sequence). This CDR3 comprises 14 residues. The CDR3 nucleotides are TGTGCCAGCAGTTTCTACCGGGAGAGCGGAGAGCAGTACTTC. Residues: CASSFYRESGEQYF.

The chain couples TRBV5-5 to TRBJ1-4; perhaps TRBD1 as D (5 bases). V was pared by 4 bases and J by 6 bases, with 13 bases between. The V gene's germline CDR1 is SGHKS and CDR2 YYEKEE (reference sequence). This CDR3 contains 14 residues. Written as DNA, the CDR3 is TGTGCCAGCAGCGTCAGGGTAGGGGATGAAAAACTGTTTTTT. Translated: CASSVRVGDEKLFF.

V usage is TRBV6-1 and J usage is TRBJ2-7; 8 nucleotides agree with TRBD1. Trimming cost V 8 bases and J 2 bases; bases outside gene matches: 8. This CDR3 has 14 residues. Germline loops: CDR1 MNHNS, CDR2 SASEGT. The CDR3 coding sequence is TGTGCCAGCCGGACAGGGAAAGGAACCTACGAGCAGTACTTC. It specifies CASRTGKGTYEQYF.

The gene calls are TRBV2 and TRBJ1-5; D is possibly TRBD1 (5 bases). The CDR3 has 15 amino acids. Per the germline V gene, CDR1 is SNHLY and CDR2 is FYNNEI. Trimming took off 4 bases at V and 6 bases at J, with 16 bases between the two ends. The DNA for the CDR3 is TGTGCCAGCAGTGGGGCCCAGGGAGACATTCAGCCCCAGCATTTT. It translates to CASSGAQGDIQPQHF.

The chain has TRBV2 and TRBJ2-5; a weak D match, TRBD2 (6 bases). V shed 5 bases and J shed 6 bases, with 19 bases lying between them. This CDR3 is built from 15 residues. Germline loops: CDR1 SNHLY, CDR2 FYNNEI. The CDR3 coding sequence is TGTGCCAGCAGTCCCCCGGAGGGTTCTCGGCAGACCCAGTACTTC. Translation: CASSPPEGSRQTQYF.

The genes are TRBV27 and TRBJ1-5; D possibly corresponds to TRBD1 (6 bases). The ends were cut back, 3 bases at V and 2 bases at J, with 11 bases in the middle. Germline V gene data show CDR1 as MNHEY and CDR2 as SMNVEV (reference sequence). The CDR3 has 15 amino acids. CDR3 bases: TGTGCCAGCAGTTTGAGGGGGGCAGGCAATCAGCCCCAGCATTTT. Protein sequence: CASSLRGAGNQPQHF.

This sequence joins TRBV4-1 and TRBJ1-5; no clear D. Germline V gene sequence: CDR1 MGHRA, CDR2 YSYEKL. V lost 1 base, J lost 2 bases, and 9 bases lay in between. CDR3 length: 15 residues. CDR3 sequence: CASSQGVQGNQPQHF. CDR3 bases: TGCGCCAGCAGCCAAGGGGTCCAGGGCAATCAGCCCCAGCATTTT.

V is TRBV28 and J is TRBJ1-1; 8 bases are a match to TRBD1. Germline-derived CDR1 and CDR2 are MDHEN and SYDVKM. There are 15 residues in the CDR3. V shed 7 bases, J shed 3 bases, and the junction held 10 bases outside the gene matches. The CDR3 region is CASISPGGKDTEAFF. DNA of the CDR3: TGTGCCAGCATTTCTCCAGGGGGCAAGGACACTGAAGCTTTCTTT.

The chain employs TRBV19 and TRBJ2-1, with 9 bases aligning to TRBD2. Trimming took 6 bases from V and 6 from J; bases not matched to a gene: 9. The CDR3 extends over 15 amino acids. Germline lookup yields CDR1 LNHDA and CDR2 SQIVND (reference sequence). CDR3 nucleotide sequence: TGTGCCAGTAGGAGTGCTAGCGGGATGGGCAATGAGCAGTTCTTC. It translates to CASRSASGMGNEQFF.

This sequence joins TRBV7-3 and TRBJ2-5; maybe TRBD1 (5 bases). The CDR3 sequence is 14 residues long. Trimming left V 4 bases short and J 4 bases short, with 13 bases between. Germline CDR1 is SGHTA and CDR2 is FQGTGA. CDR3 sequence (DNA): TGTGCCAGCAGCTCCTCGGCTAGGGGAGAGACCCAGTACTTC. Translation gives CASSSSARGETQYF.

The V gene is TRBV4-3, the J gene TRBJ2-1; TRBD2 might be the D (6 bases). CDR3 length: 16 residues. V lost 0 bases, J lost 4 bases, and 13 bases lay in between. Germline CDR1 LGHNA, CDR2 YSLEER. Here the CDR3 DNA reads TGCGCCAGCAGCCAAGAAGAAGCGGGCCTTTACAATGAGCAGTTCTTC. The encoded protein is CASSQEEAGLYNEQFF.

The chain's CDR3 is CASSFRSRSSYNEQFF. The CDR3 DNA reads as TGTGCCAGCAGCTTCAGGTCAAGGAGCTCCTACAATGAGCAGTTCTTC. V usage is TRBV5-6 and J usage is TRBJ2-1; D is undetermined. The CDR3 loop spans 16 amino acids. The V gene lost 2 bases and the J gene lost 0 bases, with 12 bases spanning the gap. In germline, CDR1 is SGHDT, CDR2 YYEEEE. The full variable domain, with the rest looked up from reference TRBV5-6 and TRBJ2-1, is DAGVTQSPTHLIKTRGQQVTLRCSPKSGHDTVSWYQQALGQGPQFIFQYYEEEERQRGNFPDRFSGHQFPNYSSELNVNALLLGDSALYLCASSFRSRSSYNEQFFGPGTRLTVL.

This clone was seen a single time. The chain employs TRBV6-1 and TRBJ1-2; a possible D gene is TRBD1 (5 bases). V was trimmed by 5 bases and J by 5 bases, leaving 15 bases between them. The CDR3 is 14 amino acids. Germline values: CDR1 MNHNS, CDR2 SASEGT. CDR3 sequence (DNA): TGTGCCAGCAGTCTGCAGGGAGGAGATTATGGCTACACCTTC. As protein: CASSLQGGDYGYTF.

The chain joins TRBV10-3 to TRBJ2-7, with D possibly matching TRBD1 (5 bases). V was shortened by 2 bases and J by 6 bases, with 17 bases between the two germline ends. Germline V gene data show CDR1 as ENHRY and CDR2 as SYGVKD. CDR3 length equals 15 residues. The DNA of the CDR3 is TGTGCCATCAGTGAGGTAAGCCCAGGGATTGGCGAGCAGTACTTC. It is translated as CAISEVSPGIGEQYF.

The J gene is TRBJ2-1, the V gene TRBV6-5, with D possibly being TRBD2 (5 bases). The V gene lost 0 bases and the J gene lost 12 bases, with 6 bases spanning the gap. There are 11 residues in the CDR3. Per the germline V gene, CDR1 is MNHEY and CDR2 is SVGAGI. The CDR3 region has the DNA TGTGCCAGCAGTTACTCAGCGGTGCAGTTCTTC. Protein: CASSYSAVQFF.

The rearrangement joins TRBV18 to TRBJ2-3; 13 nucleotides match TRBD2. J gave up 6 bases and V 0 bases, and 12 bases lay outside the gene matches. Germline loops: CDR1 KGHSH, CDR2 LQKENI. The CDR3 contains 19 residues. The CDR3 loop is CASSPPSSGLAGVMDTQYF. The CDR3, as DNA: TGTGCCAGCTCACCACCGTCTTCAGGACTAGCGGGAGTCATGGATACGCAGTATTTT. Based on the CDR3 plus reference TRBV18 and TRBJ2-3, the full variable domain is NAGVMQNPRHLVRRRGQEARLRCSPMKGHSHVYWYRQLPEEGLKFMVYLQKENIIDESGMPKERFSAEFPKEGPSILRIQQVVRGDSAAYFCASSPPSSGLAGVMDTQYFGPGTRLTVL.

The CDR3 sequence is CSVDMGGVGTEAFF. As DNA, the CDR3 is TGCAGCGTTGATATGGGGGGAGTCGGCACTGAAGCTTTCTTT. This chain connects TRBV29-1 to TRBJ1-1; D perhaps matches TRBD1 (5 bases). The V end lost 3 bases, the J end lost 4 bases, and 15 bases lay between the germline ends. Germline V CDR1 and CDR2: SQVTM, ANQGSEA. CDR3 length: 14 residues.

CDR3 residues: CASRETSLGYYEQYF. The CDR3 DNA sequence: TGTGCCAGCAGAGAGACTAGTCTAGGTTACTACGAGCAGTACTTC. The chain uses TRBV7-2 and TRBJ2-7; D possibly corresponds to TRBD2 (6 bases). Germline V gene sequence: CDR1 SGHTA, CDR2 FQGNSA. CDR3 length: 15 amino acids. The ends were cut back, 6 bases at V and 3 bases at J, with 18 bases in the middle.

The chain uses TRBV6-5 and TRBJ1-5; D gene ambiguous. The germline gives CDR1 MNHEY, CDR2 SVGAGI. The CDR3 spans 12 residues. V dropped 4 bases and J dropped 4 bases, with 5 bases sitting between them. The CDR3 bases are TGTGCCAGCAGTTTCAGAAATCAGCCCCAGCATTTT. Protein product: CASSFRNQPQHF.

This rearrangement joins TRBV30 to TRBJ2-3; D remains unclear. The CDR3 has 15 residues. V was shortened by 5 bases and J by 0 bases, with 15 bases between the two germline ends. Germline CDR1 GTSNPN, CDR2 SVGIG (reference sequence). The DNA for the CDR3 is TGTGCCTGGGCCGTGGGCGGTACTAGCACAGATACGCAGTATTTT. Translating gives CAWAVGGTSTDTQYF.

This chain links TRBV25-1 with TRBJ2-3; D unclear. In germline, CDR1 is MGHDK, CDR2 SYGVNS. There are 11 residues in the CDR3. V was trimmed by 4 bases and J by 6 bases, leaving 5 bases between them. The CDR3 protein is CASSVGDTQYF. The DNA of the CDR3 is TGTGCCAGCAGTGTTGGGGATACGCAGTATTTT. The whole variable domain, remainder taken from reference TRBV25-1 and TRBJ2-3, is EADIYQTPRYLVIGTGKKITLECSQTMGHDKMYWYQQDPGMELHLIHYSYGVNSTEKGDLSSESTVSRIRTEHFPLTLESARPSHTSQYLCASSVGDTQYFGPGTRLTVL.

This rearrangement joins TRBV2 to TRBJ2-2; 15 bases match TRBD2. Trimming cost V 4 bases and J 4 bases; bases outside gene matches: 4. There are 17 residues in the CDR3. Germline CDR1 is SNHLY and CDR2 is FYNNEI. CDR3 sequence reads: CASSGGTSGRTTGELFF. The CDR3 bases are TGTGCCAGCAGTGGGGGGACTAGCGGGAGGACCACCGGGGAGCTGTTTTTT. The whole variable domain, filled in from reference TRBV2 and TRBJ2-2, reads EPEVTQTPSHQVTQMGQEVILRCVPISNHLYFYWYRQILGQKVEFLVSFYNNEISEKSEIFDDQFSVERPDGSNFTLKIRSTKLEDSAMYFCASSGGTSGRTTGELFFGEGSRLTVL.

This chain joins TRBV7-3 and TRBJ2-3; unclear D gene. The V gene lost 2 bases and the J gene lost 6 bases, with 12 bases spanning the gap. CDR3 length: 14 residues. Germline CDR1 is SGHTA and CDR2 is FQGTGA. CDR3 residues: CASSLGVSSDTQYF. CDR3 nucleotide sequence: TGTGCCAGCAGCTTAGGGGTCTCCTCCGATACGCAGTATTTT.